The next 22 T cell receptor beta chains were all read from a single sample in a study of cytomegalovirus exposure and HLA in healthy donors. A multiplex PCR was run with 60 Vbeta primers and 13 Jbeta primers. The method was immunoSEQ multiplex PCR; TCRdb's version includes in-frame clones alone and lacks a portion of them. The table includes approximately 38,000 clones, 66% detected once. Sequencing was carried out using PBMCs. The receptors were gathered from a man over 45 in good health and CMV-seropositive.

CDR3 protein: CASSLDPGQTTRGYTF. DNA for the CDR3: TGTGCCAGCAGCCTCGACCCAGGGCAGACGACCCGGGGCTACACCTTC. V and J are TRBV5-6 and TRBJ1-2; tentative D call: TRBD1 (5 bases). V lost 4 bases, J lost 8 bases, and 24 bases lay in between. The CDR3 contains 16 residues. Germline V gene lookup returns CDR1 SGHDT and CDR2 YYEEEE.

There are a few counts of this clone. CDR3 in amino acids: CASSDNQGYGYTF. The CDR3, as DNA: TGTGCCAGCAGTGACAACCAGGGCTATGGCTACACCTTC. The genes are TRBV6-1 and TRBJ1-2; tentatively, D is TRBD1 (5 bases). Germline V gives CDR1 MNHNS, CDR2 SASEGT. The CDR3 consists of 13 residues. Trimming took 3 bases from V and 4 from J, leaving 9 bases between them.

The chain carries TRBV28 and TRBJ1-4; 9 bases are shared with TRBD1. Germline V CDR1 and CDR2: MDHEN, SYDVKM. The CDR3 runs 13 residues. Losses at the gene ends were 6 bases for V and 10 bases for J; bases not matched to a gene: 6. The DNA of the CDR3 is TGTGCCAGCAGCTCGAGGACAGGGGCAAAACTGTTTTTT. It specifies CASSSRTGAKLFF.

The chain employs TRBV4-3 and TRBJ2-2, with 8 bases aligning to TRBD1. Trimming cost V 0 bases and J 5 bases; bases outside gene matches: 11. Germline assignment: CDR1 LGHNA and CDR2 YSLEER. The length of the CDR3 is 18 residues. The CDR3 spells CASSQDQGTGGTTGELFF. In nucleotides, the CDR3 is TGCGCCAGCAGCCAAGATCAAGGAACAGGGGGAACGACCGGGGAGCTGTTTTTT.

This clone was picked up a small number of times. The chain recombines TRBV27 with TRBJ2-7; 12 bases are shared with TRBD1. Germline V gene data show CDR1 as MNHEY and CDR2 as SMNVEV (reference sequence). The CDR3 sequence is 15 residues long. Unmatched junction bases numbered 4, after V lost 2 bases and J lost 5 bases. The CDR3 DNA is TGTGCCAGCAGTTTAGGGGGACAGGGGGCCCACGAGCAGTACTTC. This sequence encodes CASSLGGQGAHEQYF.

V gene TRBV10-3 combines with J gene TRBJ2-2, with 7 bases identical to TRBD2. V was pared by 11 bases and J by 0 bases, with 3 bases of the junction left unmatched. The CDR3 sequence is 13 residues long. Germline lookup yields CDR1 ENHRY and CDR2 SYGVKD. CDR3 coding DNA: TGTGCCGGGGGGGACCCGAACACCGGGGAGCTGTTTTTT. It translates to CAGGDPNTGELFF.

Notes on this clone: The same CDR3 arises from other DNA sequences in this sample as well. The rearrangement links TRBV7-3 to TRBJ2-2; 9 bases match TRBD2. Germline CDR1 SGHTA, CDR2 FQGTGA. Trimming removed 5 bases from V and 3 bases from J; junction bases left unmatched: 1. The CDR3 loop spans 14 amino acids. CDR3 residues: CASSRGGDTGELFF. The CDR3 nucleotides read TGTGCCAGCAGCCGCGGGGGGGACACCGGGGAGCTGTTTTTT. Variable domain in full (rest from reference TRBV7-3 and TRBJ2-2): GAGVSQTPSNKVTEKGKYVELRCDPISGHTALYWYRQSLGQGPEFLIYFQGTGAADDSGLPNDRFFAVRPEGSVSTLKIQRTERGDSAVYLCASSRGGDTGELFFGEGSRLTVL.

This clone came up a few times. This chain connects TRBV5-1 to TRBJ1-1; D perhaps matches TRBD1 (5 bases). This CDR3 has 14 amino acids. Germline CDR1 reads SGHRS; CDR2 reads YFSETQ. Deletions cut 3 bases from V and 1 base from J, with 10 bases between. The CDR3 sequence is CASSSADRNTEAFF. The CDR3 region has the DNA TGCGCCAGCAGCTCCGCCGACAGGAACACTGAAGCTTTCTTT.

This clone was observed a few times. This rearrangement joins TRBV6-5 to TRBJ1-1; D is unresolved. Trimming removed 2 bases at V and 0 bases at J, with 7 bases between. CDR3 length: 14 amino acids. In germline, CDR1 is MNHEY, CDR2 SVGAGI. CDR3 sequence reads: CASSYRHMNTEAFF. The CDR3 DNA is TGTGCCAGCAGTTACCGACACATGAACACTGAAGCTTTCTTT.

The chain combines TRBV9 with TRBJ2-1; TRBD2 matches at 10 bases. CDR3 length: 15 amino acids. J gave up 6 bases and V 6 bases, and 9 bases lay outside the gene matches. Per germline, CDR1 SGDLS and CDR2 YYNGEE. CDR3 sequence reads: CASNGLAGVRNEQFF. The DNA of the CDR3 is TGTGCCAGCAACGGCCTAGCGGGGGTTCGCAATGAGCAGTTCTTC.

Turning to this clone: At one end the junction does not follow the germline gene, possibly because of a read error. The V call is TRBV29-1, the J call TRBJ1-2, with TRBD1 matching over 11 bases. The CDR3 is 12 amino acids. The V gene's germline CDR1 is SQVTM and CDR2 ANQGSEA. CDR3 in DNA: TGCAACGTTGGGACAGGGGGCTATGGCTACACCTTC. Its translation: CNVGTGGYGYTF.

V usage is TRBV6-5 and J usage is TRBJ1-5; TRBD1 agrees at 9 bases. The CDR3 is 14 residues long. Germline loops: CDR1 MNHEY, CDR2 SVGAGI. V lost 6 bases and J lost 1; bases outside the gene matches: 1. CDR3 in DNA: TGTGCCAGCAGAGGGACAGGGAGCAATCAGCCCCAGCATTTT. This gives the protein CASRGTGSNQPQHF.

This clone was picked up many times. The CDR3 protein is CASNRTGGRDLTF. CDR3 sequence (DNA): TGTGCCAGCAATAGGACAGGGGGCCGCGACCTGACTTTC. This chain connects TRBV6-5 to TRBJ2-6, with 11 bases aligning to TRBD1. V lost 7 bases to trimming and J lost 15 bases; unmatched junction nucleotides: 8. The length of the CDR3 is 13 residues. The germline gives CDR1 MNHEY, CDR2 SVGAGI.

This clone was seen once. V gene TRBV7-2 combines with J gene TRBJ2-1; no firm D call. The ends were cut back, 1 base at V and 12 bases at J, with 10 bases in the middle. This CDR3 is built from 12 residues. Germline V gene data show CDR1 as SGHTA and CDR2 as FQGNSA. CDR3 amino acids: CASSLDRSVQFF. CDR3 DNA sequence: TGTGCCAGCAGCTTAGATCGGAGTGTGCAGTTCTTC.

The genes are TRBV11-2 and TRBJ2-1; perhaps TRBD2 as D (6 bases). V gave up 4 bases and J gave up 4 bases, with 8 bases separating them. The length of the CDR3 is 13 residues. Germline CDR1 is SGHAT and CDR2 is FQNNGV. CDR3 loop: CASSSGLYNEQFF. The CDR3 nucleotides are TGTGCCAGCAGCTCGGGACTGTACAATGAGCAGTTCTTC.

This clone occurred once. V is TRBV5-5 and J is TRBJ1-2; no clear D gene. This CDR3 region has 14 residues. Per germline, CDR1 SGHKS and CDR2 YYEKEE (reference sequence). Trimming stripped 2 bases from V and 2 bases from J, with 10 bases between. The DNA for the CDR3 is TGTGCCAGCAGCTTCTACCTCGCAAACTATGGCTACACCTTC. It yields the protein CASSFYLANYGYTF. Filled out from reference TRBV5-5 and TRBJ1-2, the complete variable domain reads DAGVTQSPTHLIKTRGQQVTLRCSPISGHKSVSWYQQVLGQGPQFIFQYYEKEERGRGNFPDRFSARQFPNYSSELNVNALLLGDSALYLCASSFYLANYGYTFGSGTRLTVV.

This chain joins TRBV7-2 and TRBJ1-2, with TRBD1 identical over 12 bases. The CDR3 loop spans 14 amino acids. V was clipped by 7 bases and J by 8 bases; unmatched bases: 8. Germline CDR1 and CDR2: SGHTA and FQGNSA. The CDR3 bases are TGTGCCAGCACCTCGGGACAGGGGGCAAAAGGCTACACCTTC. It encodes CASTSGQGAKGYTF. Full variable domain (rest looked up from reference TRBV7-2 and TRBJ1-2): GAGVSQSPSNKVTEKGKDVELRCDPISGHTALYWYRQSLGQGLEFLIYFQGNSAPDKSGLPSDRFSAERTGGSVSTLTIQRTQQEDSAVYLCASTSGQGAKGYTFGSGTRLTVV.

CDR3 protein: CASSKQEPEAFF. The CDR3, as DNA: TGTGCCAGCAGCAAACAGGAACCTGAAGCTTTCTTT. The rearrangement links TRBV7-9 to TRBJ1-1, with D possibly being TRBD1 (5 bases). The CDR3 has 12 residues. CDR1 is SEHNR and CDR2 is FQNEAQ in the germline V gene (reference sequence). V was pared by 5 bases and J by 6 bases, with 10 bases between.

The chain links TRBV7-2 to TRBJ2-5; TRBD2 is a possible D gene (6 bases). V dropped 1 base and J dropped 5 bases, with 14 bases sitting between them. In germline, CDR1 is SGHTA, CDR2 FQGNSA. The CDR3 runs to 15 residues. CDR3 coding DNA: TGTGCCAGCAGCTTAGGGCGGGGCTCATGGGAGACCCAGTACTTC. The encoded protein is CASSLGRGSWETQYF.

V usage is TRBV27 and J usage is TRBJ1-5; 10 bases are shared with TRBD1. In germline, CDR1 is MNHEY, CDR2 SMNVEV (reference sequence). The V segment lost 6 bases and the J segment 7 bases; nucleotides outside the gene matches: 9. CDR3 length: 15 amino acids. The CDR3 region has the DNA TGTGCCAGCAGACAGACAGGGGGCGCAATACAGCCCCAGCATTTT. This translates into CASRQTGGAIQPQHF.

The genes are TRBV25-1 and TRBJ2-5, with 14 bases that match TRBD2. Germline V gene lookup returns CDR1 MGHDK and CDR2 SYGVNS. Losses at the gene ends were 6 bases for V and 3 bases for J; bases not matched to a gene: 6. CDR3 size: 16 residues. The CDR3 DNA is TGTGCCAGCAGCGCCACGACTAGCGGGGGGGAAGAGACCCAGTACTTC. Protein: CASSATTSGGEETQYF.

This sequence joins TRBV4-1 and TRBJ2-1; the match to TRBD1 covers 10 bases. Germline values: CDR1 MGHRA, CDR2 YSYEKL. Germline trimming cut 0 bases from V and 6 bases from J; bases unmatched to any gene: 2. This CDR3 is built from 15 residues. In nucleotides, the CDR3 is TGCGCCAGCAGCCAAGAAAGGACAGGGGGCAATGAGCAGTTCTTC. Protein product: CASSQERTGGNEQFF.